This T cell receptor beta chain was identified in a study of blood T cells in healthy people across ages (dated by TCRdb to about 2015). Background for the entire study: In model experiments, template switching captured about one uniquely barcoded TCR beta cDNA molecule for every two T cells. To avoid experimental bias, donors of different ages were spread randomly across the sequencing lanes. Using the same blood draw, the study looked at two additional independent replicas of 1 million unique cDNA reads for two donors, one aged 18 to 29 and the other aged 80 or older. Four age groups were formed from the donors: young (average around 15 years), middle-aged (around 41), aged (approximately 60) and long-lived (about 80). Age-related changes in TCR beta repertoire diversity were measured in the study by deep sequencing normalized with unique cDNA molecular identifiers. Overall study results and their limits: Bulk unsorted PBMC profiling prevented conclusive comparison of naive and antigen-experienced compartments. Because donor CMV infection status was unknown, age-related changes in expanded clonotypes were potentially confounded. A strong correlation was found between observed TCR beta diversity and the percentage of naive T cells measured by flow cytometry. As age increased, observed TCR beta diversity per million T cells dropped in a roughly linear way, and a significant reduction was already evident by age 40. Estimates of total diversity based on one million sequenced T cells were considered lower bounds and underestimates. Compared with the aged group, the long-lived group had more naive CD4+ T cells, fewer expanded clones and increased TCR diversity, a pattern suggesting age selection.

The library was built by means of 5' RACE. The sequencer listed for this sample is Illumina HiSeq 2500. A second PCR of about 7 to 12 cycles was run with a J-beta primer mix and a sample-barcoded 5' primer. Each TCR beta cDNA molecule received a unique molecular identifier from a template-switch 5' adaptor carrying 12 random nucleotides. Each sample yielded at least 2.5 million CDR3-containing paired-end reads. First-strand cDNA was synthesized from all RNA with the Mint cDNA synthesis kit, primed by a TRBC-specific oligonucleotide. Following uracil-DNA glycosylase treatment, a first 18-cycle PCR with universal primers M1SS and BC2_uni_R was performed on all cDNA. Regarding the original processing steps: Normalization of each sample was performed by random selection of 1 million high-quality reads, each carrying a distinct molecular identifier. Instead of being binned into consensus sequences, reads that shared molecular identifiers were thrown out. MiTCR, set to a Q25 quality threshold and the strictest error-elimination algorithm, was used for CDR3 identification, clonotype clustering and error correction. A nonparametric unseen species model with Euler transformation was used to estimate lower-bound total TCR beta diversity. The public reads were run again by TCRdb, first through fastp at Q25 and then through MiXCR, and only productive beta chains were kept. Each record represents a unique CDR3 protein, reported with the most common genes and DNA among its rows. What appears here as the V and J calls and clone size reflects TCRdb's work, not the paper's. The sample contains some 1.5 million distinct CDR3 sequences, 28% of them found a single time. Approximately 7.7% of the sample goes to the ten largest clones.

The approximately 41 donors, aged about 6 to 95 years, were systemically healthy Caucasian individuals from Russia. About 9.6 milliliters of peripheral blood were collected from each donor into EDTA-treated Vacutainer tubes. Ficoll-Paque density-gradient centrifugation was used to isolate PBMCs, with at least 6 million obtained per sample. Trizol reagent was used to extract total RNA from the PBMCs, yielding at least 5.5 micrograms per sample. Naive CD45RAhigh/CD27high T cell percentages were measured by flow cytometry on a PBMC aliquot from every donor. From the cysteine through the phenylalanine, the CDR3 covers 13 amino acids. The kept DNA is CDR3 alone, 39 bases in frame from the first base. CDR1 and CDR2 (MNHEY, SVGAGI) derive from the germline V gene. Trimming removed 6 bases from V and 4 bases from J; the gene matches leave 4 bases unexplained. On this clonotype itself: Its antigen is unknown. It has no much larger one-base neighbor in the sample; base qualities were not kept.

Sequencing was done on a sample of blood. The rearranged segments are TRBV6-5 and TRBJ1-1; 8 central bases correspond to TRBD1. The source is a woman aged 25 to 39 in good health. The DNA sequence reads TGTGCCAGCAGATACCAGGGGGCCACTGAAGCTTTCTTT. Its protein reads: CASRYQGATEAFF.